The subject of this entry is one T cell receptor (beta chain). Its antigen is not identified. Trimming stripped 0 bases from V and 4 bases from J, with 6 bases between. Germline V gene data show CDR1 as GTSNPN and CDR2 as SVGIG (reference sequence). There are 12 residues in the CDR3. Produced via immunoSEQ multiplex PCR; TCRdb's table is partial and in-frame only. The table has over 25,000 clones, 79% seen once. This record belongs to a study of T cells in narcolepsy. Study-level results: Same-patient CSF and blood CD4+ T cell clonotypes included HCRT-specific and TRIB2-specific autoreactive ones. Some memory CD4+ repertoires had no autoreactive clone sequences.

Sequenced input: memory (CD45RA-) CD4+ T cells from blood. The TCR was taken from a human donor in good health. The V gene is TRBV30, the J gene TRBJ1-2; D not certain. The CDR3 DNA sequence: TGTGCCTGGAGTGTACGAGGCTATGGCTACACCTTC. Its protein product is CAWSVRGYGYTF. Together with reference TRBV30 and TRBJ1-2, the CDR3 gives the full variable domain: SQTIHQWPATLVQPVGSPLSLECTVEGTSNPNLYWYRQAAGRGLQLLFYSVGIGQISSEVPQNLSASRPQDRQFILSSKKLLLSDSGFYLCAWSVRGYGYTFGSGTRLTVV.